Following are 11 T cell receptor beta chains from one sample sequenced in a study of blood T cell repertoires in COVID-19. Profiled with immunoSEQ multiplex PCR; TCRdb holds only in-frame clones, not every one. The table includes about 150,000 clones, about 90% detected once. Sequencing used PBMCs or T cells enriched from blood (not recorded which). These receptors were taken from a woman aged 45-65 years who had recovered from COVID-19.

This chain joins TRBV7-9 and TRBJ1-1, with D tentatively TRBD1 (5 bases). The CDR3 consists of 12 residues. Germline CDR1 is SEHNR and CDR2 is FQNEAQ (reference sequence). V lost 5 bases and J lost 6, with 10 bases in between. The CDR3 DNA sequence: TGTGCCAGCAGCCGGAGACAGTCTGAAGCTTTCTTT. Protein product: CASSRRQSEAFF.

The genes are TRBV3-1 (or the pseudogene TRBV3-2) and TRBJ2-3; perhaps TRBD1 as D (7 bases). CDR1 and CDR2 from the germline V gene are LGHDT and YNNKEL (reference sequence). Trimming took 4 bases from V and 14 from J, leaving 16 bases between them. The CDR3 is 12 amino acids. The DNA for the CDR3 is TGTGCCAGCAGCCCCCCCGGGGGACAGTGGTATTTT. Its translation: CASSPPGGQWYF.

The CDR3 here is CAISESGDRYGYTF. The CDR3 region has the DNA TGTGCCATCAGTGAATCAGGGGACCGCTATGGCTACACCTTC. This chain joins TRBV10-3 and TRBJ1-2; tentative D call: TRBD1 (6 bases). V lost 3 bases and J 4 bases, leaving 12 bases between the germline ends. Germline-derived CDR1 and CDR2 are ENHRY and SYGVKD. CDR3 length: 14 amino acids.

V is TRBV18 and J is TRBJ2-1; TRBD1 agrees at 8 bases. The germline CDR1 and CDR2 sequences are KGHSH and LQKENI. V lost 1 base to trimming and J lost 10 bases; unmatched junction nucleotides: 12. The CDR3 extends over 16 amino acids. The CDR3 spells CASSPRAGGSQWEQFF. The CDR3 DNA is TGTGCCAGCTCACCACGAGCAGGGGGCAGTCAATGGGAGCAGTTCTTC. The variable domain in full, completed from reference TRBV18 and TRBJ2-1, reads NAGVMQNPRHLVRRRGQEARLRCSPMKGHSHVYWYRQLPEEGLKFMVYLQKENIIDESGMPKERFSAEFPKEGPSILRIQQVVRGDSAAYFCASSPRAGGSQWEQFFGPGTRLTVL.

This clone was seen only a few times. The chain employs TRBV2 and TRBJ2-1; 8 nucleotides line up with TRBD1. This CDR3 contains 16 residues. Germline lookup yields CDR1 SNHLY and CDR2 FYNNEI. Trimming at V came to 6 bases and at J to 1 base, leaving 8 bases not matched to a gene. CDR3 residues: CASRAPGGLSYNEQFF. The CDR3 DNA reads TGTGCCAGCAGAGCTCCAGGGGGCCTATCCTACAATGAGCAGTTCTTC.

This chain connects TRBV11-2 to TRBJ2-7; D gene uncertain. V lost 1 base to trimming and J lost 4 bases, with 17 bases between them. Looked up from germline, CDR1 is SGHAT and CDR2 is FQNNGV. CDR3 length: 16 residues. This CDR3 is CASSLGAALSTYEQYF. The CDR3 region has the DNA TGTGCCAGCAGCTTAGGAGCCGCGCTTTCGACATACGAGCAGTACTTC.

This chain connects TRBV27 to TRBJ1-5; TRBD1 aligns across 8 bases. The CDR3 contains 15 residues. CDR1 is MNHEY and CDR2 is SMNVEV in the germline V gene (reference sequence). The junction had 6 bases not matched to a gene; V was cut back by 3 bases and J by 5 bases. Here the CDR3 reads CASSLTGEPHQPQHF. The CDR3 nucleotides are TGTGCCAGCAGTTTGACAGGGGAGCCCCATCAGCCCCAGCATTTT.

The CDR3 reads CASSEGTSRYAGEQFF. The CDR3, as DNA: TGTGCCAGCAGTGAAGGGACTAGCCGCTATGCAGGTGAGCAGTTCTTC. This chain connects TRBV2 to TRBJ2-1, with 8 bases aligning to TRBD2. This CDR3 region has 16 residues. The V and J ends lost 1 base and 9 bases, in that order; junction bases with no gene match: 11. Germline V gives CDR1 SNHLY, CDR2 FYNNEI.

The chain is built from TRBV29-1 and TRBJ2-2, with a possible D match to TRBD1 (6 bases). Germline V CDR1 and CDR2: SQVTM, ANQGSEA. The V and J ends lost 1 base and 5 bases respectively, with 14 bases between them. CDR3 length: 15 residues. CDR3 protein: CSVEATGTTTGELFF. The CDR3 nucleotides are TGCAGCGTTGAAGCCACCGGGACAACTACCGGGGAGCTGTTTTTT.

J is TRBJ2-1 and V is TRBV29-1; tentatively, D is TRBD2 (5 bases). V lost 4 bases, J lost 8 bases, and 9 bases lay in between. Germline V gene data show CDR1 as SQVTM and CDR2 as ANQGSEA. This CDR3 has 11 residues. The CDR3 is CSVALADEQFF. Written as DNA, the CDR3 is TGCAGCGTTGCCCTAGCTGATGAGCAGTTCTTC.

This sequence joins TRBV19 and TRBJ1-3; tentative D call: TRBD1 (6 bases). This CDR3 contains 12 residues. The V end lost 4 bases, the J end lost 13 bases, and 14 bases lay between the germline ends. Germline V lookup: CDR1 LNHDA, CDR2 SQIVND (reference sequence). The DNA of the CDR3 is TGTGCCAGTAGTACCCAGGGGTTGCGGATATATTTT. It is translated as CASSTQGLRIYF.